A selection of T cell receptor beta chains follows, all from one sample in a study of T cell responses to AZD1222 COVID-19 vaccine. Sequencing was performed with immunoSEQ multiplex PCR; in TCRdb, only in-frame clones are kept and a portion is missing. Of 70,000 to 95,000 clones detected, about 84% appear once; the ten largest clones hold roughly a fifth. Here the sequenced sample was peripheral blood, taken on day 0 of AZD1222 vaccination. All receptors come from an adult in good health. CDR3s include the opening cysteine and the closing phenylalanine or tryptophan. A D gene is named only where the DNA matches it firmly. The size field is filled for only some rows; it gives once, few, many or a size class.

size	V	D	J	DNA	CDR3
NA	TRBV27	NA	TRBJ1-1	TGTGCCAGCAGTTTACTGGGGAGGGACACTGAAGCTTTCTTT	CASSLLGRDTEAFF
once	TRBV27	NA	TRBJ1-6	TGTGCCAGCAGCCGATATAATTCACCCCTCCACTTT	CASSRYNSPLHF
NA	TRBV29-1	TRBD1	TRBJ2-7	TGCAGCGTGCGCACCGGGACAGGGACCTACGAGCAGTACTTC	CSVRTGTGTYEQYF
NA	TRBV7-9	NA	TRBJ2-5	TGTGCCAGCAGCCAGATCCCAGGGACCCAGTACTTC	CASSQIPGTQYF
NA	TRBV12-3/TRBV12-4	NA	TRBJ2-7	TGTGCCAGCAGTTCCTCGGTCGGGACTCCACACTTC	CASSSSVGTPHF
NA	TRBV5-3	NA	TRBJ2-3	TGTGCCAGGGCGGACTCATTGGGGCACACAGATACGCAGTATTTT	CARADSLGHTDTQYF
NA	TRBV6-1	NA	TRBJ1-1	TGTGCCAGCAGTGAAGCGCGGGGGACTGAAGCTTTCTTT	CASSEARGTEAFF
NA	TRBV7-6	TRBD1	TRBJ1-6	TGTGCCAGCAGCTCGGACAGGGGAAATTCACCCCTCCACTTT	CASSSDRGNSPLHF
NA	TRBV19	NA	TRBJ2-7	TGTGCCAGTAGTATAGGACACCTAGGACCCTACGAGCAGTACTTC	CASSIGHLGPYEQYF
few	TRBV6-1	NA	TRBJ2-3	TGTGCCAGCAGTGAAGTTAGGGGTAGAATGGATACGCAGTATTTT	CASSEVRGRMDTQYF
few	TRBV20-1	NA	TRBJ1-1	TGCAGTGCCAAGGACCGAACTGAAGCTTTCTTT	CSAKDRTEAFF
NA	TRBV6-5	TRBD1	TRBJ1-2	TGTGCCAGCAGGAGGACAGGGGGCGGTGGCTACACCTTC	CASRRTGGGGYTF
NA	TRBV9	TRBD2	TRBJ2-5	TGTGCCAGCAGCCCTACGGGGGGACGCCTCCAAGAGACCCAGTACTTC	CASSPTGGRLQETQYF
NA	TRBV5-4	TRBD1	TRBJ2-2	TGTGCCAGCAGCTTCTCGGGACAGCTGACGGACGGGGAGCTGTTTTTT	CASSFSGQLTDGELFF
few	TRBV30	TRBD1	TRBJ2-7	TGTGCCGGAAGGGACAGGGGTCTCTACGAGCAGTACTTC	CAGRDRGLYEQYF